This T cell receptor (beta chain) was sequenced for a study of monozygotic twins with inflammatory bowel disease. The CDR3 is made up of 13 amino acids. Per the germline V gene, CDR1 is SNHLY and CDR2 is FYNNEI. TCRalpha and TCRbeta cDNA went through nested PCRs of about 15 and 9 cycles, two in total. TCRdb reprocessed the 5' RACE reads, with one entry per CDR3 protein and no DNA. This table holds under 200,000 distinct CDR3 sequences. The study's findings and limits: The sharing of clonotypes with others was lower in IBD patients than in healthy twins, especially with disease activity. Distinct T cell subtypes could not be told apart. Possibly reflecting limited power, no difference in repertoire similarity was found between concordant and discordant twins.

In regard to this clonotype: Antigen unknown.

V and J are TRBV2 and TRBJ2-1; TCRdb selects TRBD2, and the lack of DNA leaves this call unchecked. What was sequenced was blood. The source of this sequence is a human donor with ulcerative colitis or Crohn's disease, or a healthy co-twin of an affected twin (not recorded which). The CDR3 sequence: CATQGLSYNEQFF.